A single T cell receptor beta chain is shown here with its context. The data derive from a study of blood T cell repertoires in COVID-19. Study-wide background: The United States, Italy and Spain supplied acute and convalescent COVID-19 samples. T cells, B-cell-depleted T cells, or PBMCs supplied cDNA or gDNA.

Trimming took off 7 bases at V and 5 bases at J, with 21 bases between the two ends. Germline V CDR1 and CDR2: MDHEN, SYDVKM. The CDR3 spans 16 residues. The assay was immunoSEQ multiplex PCR, and TCRdb's table has in-frame clones only and misses some. The sample has about 140,000 clones; approximately 86% are singletons. The sequencing input was peripheral blood. The rearrangement joins TRBV28 to TRBJ1-5, with a tentative D call TRBD1 (6 bases). The sequence was collected from a man aged 70-80 years with acute or convalescent COVID-19. The CDR3 region is CASTSAKVGGYQPQHF. In DNA form, the CDR3 reads TGTGCCAGCACCTCCGCGAAGGTAGGGGGTTATCAGCCCCAGCATTTT.